The 16 T cell receptor beta chains in this list originate from one sample, sequenced in a study of blood T cell repertoires in COVID-19. TCRdb's copy holds only in-frame clones and misses some; the assay was immunoSEQ multiplex PCR. The table lists about 280,000 clones, 85% of them singletons. Sequenced sample: PBMCs or T cells enriched from blood (not recorded which). These receptor sequences come from a woman aged 45-59 years who had recovered from COVID-19.

This clone was counted once. The chain couples TRBV2 to TRBJ1-2; D is uncertain. V gave up 1 base and J gave up 4 bases, with 13 bases separating them. The CDR3 is 15 amino acids. From germline, CDR1 is SNHLY and CDR2 FYNNEI. The CDR3 DNA reads TGTGCCAGCAGTGAAGGAGGGAGGGCTGGCTATGGCTACACCTTC. It encodes CASSEGGRAGYGYTF.

The chain joins TRBV4-1 to TRBJ1-3; D not resolved. CDR3 size: 15 residues. CDR1 and CDR2 from the germline V gene are MGHRA and YSYEKL. The V and J ends lost 6 bases and 0 bases respectively, with 12 bases between them. The CDR3 DNA is TGCGCCAGCAGAATAAGACATCTCTCTGGAAACACCATATATTTT. Amino acids: CASRIRHLSGNTIYF.

The rearrangement uses TRBV18 and TRBJ1-6, with 8 bases aligning to TRBD1. This CDR3 is built from 16 residues. Per germline, CDR1 KGHSH and CDR2 LQKENI. J gave up 1 base and V 3 bases, and 2 bases lay outside the gene matches. This CDR3 reads CASSPDRASYNSPLHF. CDR3 bases: TGTGCCAGCTCACCGGACAGGGCGTCCTATAATTCACCCCTCCACTTT.

The V call is TRBV7-2, the J call TRBJ1-3; D ambiguous. CDR1 SGHTA and CDR2 FQGNSA come from the germline V gene. V was clipped by 2 bases and J by 0 bases, with 11 bases between them. The CDR3 contains 16 residues. The CDR3 protein is CASSLLDWYSGNTIYF. The CDR3 DNA sequence: TGTGCCAGCAGCTTACTCGACTGGTACTCTGGAAACACCATATATTTT. The complete variable domain, with remaining parts taken from reference TRBV7-2 and TRBJ1-3, reads GAGVSQSPSNKVTEKGKDVELRCDPISGHTALYWYRQSLGQGLEFLIYFQGNSAPDKSGLPSDRFSAERTGGSVSTLTIQRTQQEDSAVYLCASSLLDWYSGNTIYFGEGSWLTVV.

The genes are TRBV28 and TRBJ1-3; 8 nucleotides match TRBD1. From germline, CDR1 is MDHEN and CDR2 SYDVKM. V lost 5 bases to trimming and J lost 4 bases; unmatched junction nucleotides: 7. This CDR3 is built from 15 residues. DNA for the CDR3: TGTGCCAGCAGTACCCTCGACAGGGGAGGAAACACCATATATTTT. Its protein product is CASSTLDRGGNTIYF.

The chain has TRBV5-1 and TRBJ2-5; D perhaps matches TRBD1 (5 bases). CDR1 and CDR2 (germline): SGHRS, YFSETQ. The V gene lost 0 bases and the J gene lost 2 bases, with 11 bases spanning the gap. This CDR3 contains 15 residues. The DNA for the CDR3 is TGCGCCAGCAGCTTGGCGCAGGGCGCACAAGAGACCCAGTACTTC. Its protein is CASSLAQGAQETQYF.

This sequence joins TRBV5-8 and TRBJ2-7; possible D gene TRBD2, 6 bases. In germline, CDR1 is SGHTS, CDR2 YDEGEE. This CDR3 is built from 14 residues. Trimming pared 4 bases from V and 0 bases from J, leaving 11 bases between. In nucleotides, the CDR3 is TGTGCCAGCAGCCCTAGCGTTAGCTCCTACGAGCAGTACTTC. Translated: CASSPSVSSYEQYF.

The chain couples TRBV3-1 (or the pseudogene TRBV3-2) to TRBJ2-3, with 9 bases that match TRBD2. Germline V gene sequence: CDR1 LGHDT, CDR2 YNNKEL (reference sequence). The CDR3 loop spans 19 amino acids. The junction had 12 bases not matched to a gene; V was cut back by 0 bases and J by 2 bases. CDR3 region: CASSQEGVETSGYTDTQYF. The DNA for the CDR3 is TGTGCCAGCAGCCAAGAAGGGGTCGAGACTAGCGGATACACAGATACGCAGTATTTT.

This chain joins TRBV7-3 and TRBJ1-5, with D possibly being TRBD1 (5 bases). Germline V CDR1 and CDR2: SGHTA, FQGTGA. This CDR3 has 15 residues. V was clipped by 3 bases and J by 0 bases, with 9 bases between them. CDR3 sequence: CASSFRGGSNQPQHF. The CDR3 DNA sequence: TGTGCCAGCAGCTTCCGGGGGGGTAGCAATCAGCCCCAGCATTTT.

The chain couples TRBV27 to TRBJ1-4, with 7 bases matching TRBD1. Looked up from germline, CDR1 is MNHEY and CDR2 is SMNVEV (reference sequence). CDR3 length equals 16 residues. The V segment lost 6 bases and the J segment 5 bases; nucleotides outside the gene matches: 12. The CDR3 loop is CASRGKTGAMNEKLFF. CDR3 sequence (DNA): TGTGCCAGCAGGGGGAAAACAGGGGCCATGAATGAAAAACTGTTTTTT.

The rearrangement uses TRBV29-1 and TRBJ1-2; 9 nucleotides agree with TRBD1. J was trimmed by 8 bases and V by 3 bases; bases with no gene match: 7. Germline V CDR1 and CDR2: SQVTM, ANQGSEA. The CDR3 is 13 residues long. CDR3 in amino acids: CSVDSGTGLGYTF. For the CDR3, the DNA is TGCAGCGTTGACTCCGGGACAGGGTTAGGCTACACCTTC.

The chain is built from TRBV19 and TRBJ2-2; D gene uncertain. Per germline, CDR1 LNHDA and CDR2 SQIVND (reference sequence). The CDR3 length is 14 residues. V was cut by 7 bases and J by 6 bases, with 15 bases left in between. The CDR3 loop is CASTLGHPAGELFF. The CDR3 DNA follows: TGTGCCAGTACCCTGGGCCACCCCGCCGGGGAGCTGTTTTTT. The full variable domain, its missing parts supplied by reference TRBV19 and TRBJ2-2, is DGGITQSPKYLFRKEGQNVTLSCEQNLNHDAMYWYRQDPGQGLRLIYYSQIVNDFQKGDIAEGYSVSREKKESFPLTVTSAQKNPTAFYLCASTLGHPAGELFFGEGSRLTVL.

The rearrangement links TRBV11-3 to TRBJ2-5; 15 bases map to TRBD2. CDR1 is SGHNT, CDR2 YENEEA, per germline. The CDR3 is 17 amino acids. The J segment lost 5 bases and the V segment lost 5 bases, leaving 9 bases of the junction unmatched. The CDR3 DNA sequence: TGTGCCAGCAGCCCACACGGGACTAGCGGGAGGAGGGAGACCCAGTACTTC. Translated: CASSPHGTSGRRETQYF. Variable domain in full (rest from reference TRBV11-3 and TRBJ2-5): EAGVVQSPRYKIIEKKQPVAFWCNPISGHNTLYWYLQNLGQGPELLIRYENEEAVDDSQLPKDRFSAERLKGVDSTLKIQPAELGDSAVYLCASSPHGTSGRRETQYFGPGTRLLVL.

The chain uses TRBV7-7 and TRBJ1-1, with a weak D call TRBD1 (5 bases). With 0 bases removed from V and 0 bases from J, the gap between germline ends came to 11 bases. This CDR3 has 16 residues. Germline CDR1 SSHAT, CDR2 FNYEAQ (reference sequence). CDR3 coding DNA: TGTGCCAGCAGCTTAGCGTCTCCGGGGGTGAACACTGAAGCTTTCTTT. This sequence encodes CASSLASPGVNTEAFF. Together with reference TRBV7-7 and TRBJ1-1, the CDR3 gives the full variable domain: GAGVSQSPRYKVTKRGQDVTLRCDPISSHATLYWYQQALGQGPEFLTYFNYEAQPDKSGLPSDRFSAERPEGSISTLTIQRTEQRDSAMYRCASSLASPGVNTEAFFGQGTRLTVV.

This chain uses TRBV30 with TRBJ1-6; 10 bases are shared with TRBD1. V dropped 5 bases and J dropped 8; count of bases not matched to a gene: 6. CDR3 length equals 14 residues. CDR1 is GTSNPN and CDR2 is SVGIG in the germline V gene (reference sequence). The CDR3, as DNA: TGTGCCTGGTCTGCGGGACAGGGGTATTCACCCCTCCACTTT. Its translation is CAWSAGQGYSPLHF.

The chain recombines TRBV30 with TRBJ2-5, with D possibly matching TRBD1 (6 bases). Trimming pared 2 bases from V and 4 bases from J, leaving 14 bases between. Germline assignment: CDR1 GTSNPN and CDR2 SVGIG (reference sequence). The CDR3 sequence is 14 residues long. CDR3 DNA sequence: TGTGCCTGGAGTTGGTATGACAGGAGAGAGACCCAGTACTTC. Amino acids: CAWSWYDRRETQYF.